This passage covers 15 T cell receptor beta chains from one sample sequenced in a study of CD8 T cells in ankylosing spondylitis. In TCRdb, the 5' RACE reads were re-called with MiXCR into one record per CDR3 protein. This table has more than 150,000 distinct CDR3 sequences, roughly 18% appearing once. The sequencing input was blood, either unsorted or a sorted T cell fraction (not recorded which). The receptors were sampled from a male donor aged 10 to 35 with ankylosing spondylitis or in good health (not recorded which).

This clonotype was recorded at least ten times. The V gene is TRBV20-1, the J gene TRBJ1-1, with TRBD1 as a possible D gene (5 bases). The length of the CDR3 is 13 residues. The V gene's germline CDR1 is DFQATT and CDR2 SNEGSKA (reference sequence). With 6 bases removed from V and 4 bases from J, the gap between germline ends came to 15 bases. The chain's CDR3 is CSALGGGVTEAFF. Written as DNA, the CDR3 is TGCAGTGCGCTGGGTGGGGGGGTCACTGAAGCTTTCTTT.

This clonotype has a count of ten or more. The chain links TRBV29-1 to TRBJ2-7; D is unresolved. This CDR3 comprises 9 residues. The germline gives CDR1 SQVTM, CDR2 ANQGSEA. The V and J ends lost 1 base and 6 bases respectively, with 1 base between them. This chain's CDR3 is CSVEGEQYV. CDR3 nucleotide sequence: TGCAGCGTTGAAGGCGAGCAGTACGTC.

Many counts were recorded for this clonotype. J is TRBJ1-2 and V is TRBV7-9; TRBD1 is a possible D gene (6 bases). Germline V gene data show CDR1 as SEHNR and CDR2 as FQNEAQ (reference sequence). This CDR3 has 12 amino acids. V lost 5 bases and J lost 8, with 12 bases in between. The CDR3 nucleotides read TGTGCCAGCAGCCGTTACAGGGACGGCTACACCTTC. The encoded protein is CASSRYRDGYTF.

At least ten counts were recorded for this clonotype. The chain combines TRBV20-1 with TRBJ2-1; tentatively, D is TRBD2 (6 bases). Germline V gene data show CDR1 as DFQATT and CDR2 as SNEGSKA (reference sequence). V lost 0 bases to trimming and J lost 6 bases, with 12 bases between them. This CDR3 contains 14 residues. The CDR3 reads CSARDGGASNEQFF. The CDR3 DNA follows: TGCAGTGCTAGAGATGGAGGGGCTAGCAATGAGCAGTTCTTC.

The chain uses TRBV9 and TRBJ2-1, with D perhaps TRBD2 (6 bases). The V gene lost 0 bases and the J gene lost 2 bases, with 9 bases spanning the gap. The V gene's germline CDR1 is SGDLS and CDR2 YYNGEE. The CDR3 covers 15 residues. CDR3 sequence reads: CASSVDGSPYNEQFF. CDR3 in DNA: TGTGCCAGCAGCGTAGACGGGAGTCCCTACAATGAGCAGTTCTTC.

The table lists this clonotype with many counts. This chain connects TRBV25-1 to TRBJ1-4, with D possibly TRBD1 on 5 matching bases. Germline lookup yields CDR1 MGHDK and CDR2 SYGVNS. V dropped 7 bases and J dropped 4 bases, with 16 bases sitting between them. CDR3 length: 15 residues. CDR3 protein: CASNGLGRSNEKLFF. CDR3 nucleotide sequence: TGTGCCAGCAATGGCTTGGGACGGAGTAATGAAAAACTGTTTTTT.

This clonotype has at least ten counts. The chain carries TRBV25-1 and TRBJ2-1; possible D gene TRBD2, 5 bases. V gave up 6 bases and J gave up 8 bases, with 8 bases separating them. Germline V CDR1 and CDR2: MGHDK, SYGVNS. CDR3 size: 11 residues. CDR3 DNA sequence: TGTGCCAGCAGAGGACTCTATGAGCAGTTCTTC. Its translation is CASRGLYEQFF.

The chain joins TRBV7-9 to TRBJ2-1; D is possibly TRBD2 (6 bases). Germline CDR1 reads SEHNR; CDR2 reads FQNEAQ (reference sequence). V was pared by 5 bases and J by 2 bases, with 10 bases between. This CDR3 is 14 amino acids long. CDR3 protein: CASSPGDTYNEQFF. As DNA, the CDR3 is TGTGCCAGCAGCCCGGGAGATACCTACAATGAGCAGTTCTTC.

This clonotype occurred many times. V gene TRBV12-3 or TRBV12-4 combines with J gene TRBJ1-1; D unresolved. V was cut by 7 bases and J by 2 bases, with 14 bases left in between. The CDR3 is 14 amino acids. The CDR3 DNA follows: TGTGCCAGCACCCTAATCCCAGGCAACACTGAAGCTTTCTTT. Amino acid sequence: CASTLIPGNTEAFF.

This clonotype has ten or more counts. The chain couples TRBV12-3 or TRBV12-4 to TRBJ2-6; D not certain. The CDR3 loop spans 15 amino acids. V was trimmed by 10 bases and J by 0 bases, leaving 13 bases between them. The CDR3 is CATDGARSGANVLTF. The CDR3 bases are TGTGCCACCGACGGAGCGCGCTCTGGGGCCAACGTCCTGACTTTC.

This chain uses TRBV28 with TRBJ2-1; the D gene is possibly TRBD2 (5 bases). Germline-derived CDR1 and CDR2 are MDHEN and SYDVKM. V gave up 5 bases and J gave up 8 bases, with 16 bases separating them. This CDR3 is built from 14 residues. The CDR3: CASSIGGQRDEQFF. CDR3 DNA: TGTGCCAGCAGTATAGGCGGCCAGAGGGATGAGCAGTTCTTC.

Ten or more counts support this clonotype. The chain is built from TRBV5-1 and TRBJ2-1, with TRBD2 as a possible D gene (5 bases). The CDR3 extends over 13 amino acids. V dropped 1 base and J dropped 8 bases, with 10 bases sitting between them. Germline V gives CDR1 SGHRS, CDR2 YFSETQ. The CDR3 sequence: CASSLRGSDEQFF. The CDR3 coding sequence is TGCGCCAGCAGCTTGCGAGGGTCCGATGAGCAGTTCTTC.

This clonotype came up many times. The DNA of the CDR3 is TGTGCCAGCAGTTACCCAGGGGCGGCCTACGAGCAGTACTTC. Translated: CASSYPGAAYEQYF. V gene TRBV6-2 or TRBV6-3 combines with J gene TRBJ2-7, with a tentative D call TRBD1 (6 bases). Germline V gene sequence: CDR1 MNHEY, CDR2 SVGEGT. The length of the CDR3 is 14 residues. Trimming took 2 bases from V and 2 from J, leaving 10 bases between them.

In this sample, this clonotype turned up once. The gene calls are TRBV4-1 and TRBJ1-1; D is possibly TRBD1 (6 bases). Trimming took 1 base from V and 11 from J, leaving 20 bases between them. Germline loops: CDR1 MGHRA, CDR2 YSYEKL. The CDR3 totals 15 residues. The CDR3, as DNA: TGCGCCAGCAGCCAAGTGGGTCGGACAGAATTTTATGCTTTCTTT. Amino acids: CASSQVGRTEFYAFF.

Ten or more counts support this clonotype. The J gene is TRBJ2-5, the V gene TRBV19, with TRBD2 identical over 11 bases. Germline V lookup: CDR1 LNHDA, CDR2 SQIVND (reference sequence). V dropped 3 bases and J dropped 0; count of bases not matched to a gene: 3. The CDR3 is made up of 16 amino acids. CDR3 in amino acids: CASSIGTSGNQETQYF. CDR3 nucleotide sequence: TGTGCCAGTAGTATCGGGACTAGCGGAAACCAAGAGACCCAGTACTTC.